This is a list of T cell receptor beta chains from one sample in a study of graft-versus-host responses after intestinal transplantation. Sequenced by immunoSEQ multiplex PCR; TCRdb stores in-frame clones only, minus some. The sample consists of approximately 22,000 clones, roughly half of them appearing once. This specimen was alloreactive CD4+ T cells from a mixed lymphocyte reaction culture, taken before intestinal transplant. Receptors were obtained from a human patient who received an intestinal transplant. The CDR3 runs from the conserved cysteine through the conserved F or W.

TRBV10-3,CAISPRRDSGNTIYF
TRBV12-2,CASRFRDRGTDTQYF
TRBV5-8,CASSLQGAPRYGYTF
TRBV10-3,CAIMTGGGLTDTQYF
TRBV18,CASSYNQQQGTGELFF
TRBV19,CASSISTGDGYTF
TRBV5-4,CASSLDPRPGEQYF
TRBV9,CASSVVGTSNEQFF
TRBV5-1,CASSPAGGPLYQEAQYF
TRBV9,CASSEGFNYGYTF
TRBV5-8,CASSLPGGPSYNEQFF
TRBV6-5,CASSYSLAGVEDTQYF
TRBV18,CASSSGLAVAQYF
TRBV10-3,CAISDQGMISGNTIYF
TRBV7-2,CASRATGWPLHF
TRBV6-1,CASSEVVMAGEQYF
TRBV10-3,CAISLLAGVMKTQYF
TRBV6-1,CASSEEVGVVSPLHF
TRBV9,CASSVDYSGNTIYF
TRBV15,CATSARRENSPLHF
TRBV5-1,CASSLEETQYF
TRBV6-5,CASSYRLDRGFGYTF
TRBV11-3,CASSPMGGTEAFF
TRBV6-5,CARPVRQPQHF
TRBV18,CASSPGQAGVNAQHF
TRBV6-1,CASSEVSLTDTQYF
TRBV7-2,CASSPQGARSEKLFF
TRBV5-1,CASSLAGVSGNTIYF
TRBV5-1,CASSTQISSYNEQFF
TRBV6-5,CASSYNTNYGGYTF
TRBV5-1,CASSLAGASSYEQYF
TRBV5-1,CASSSPGLAGSFF
TRBV7-9,CASRTRGPGLGNTGELFF
TRBV5-1,CASSLEAAYGYTF
TRBV5-1,CASSRPASDNEQFF
TRBV27,CASSLSGAGGNNSPLHF
TRBV5-1,CASSQGQGWTEAFF
TRBV11-2,CASSLIPSGAYNEQFF
TRBV5-4,CASSRGQIFTEAFF
TRBV9,CASSVVGTLPGGNTIYF
TRBV6-5,CASSRHLTNEKLFF
TRBV7-3,CASSPHQGALNTEAFF
TRBV7-3,CASSSQGSYNEQFF
TRBV11-2,CASSPRIGGTGELFF
TRBV28,CASTPGTGQYEQYF
TRBV6-5,CASSYMVISGSPLHF
TRBV9,CASSVTVVPSYNEQFF
TRBV15,CATSRDPTGSYEQYF
TRBV4-1,CASSHTPGTDINYGYTF
TRBV5-4,CASSPDRVRGTDTQYF
TRBV9,CASSVDGGYGYTF
TRBV6-1,CASSESWQTEAFF
TRBV9,CASSPRQLANYGYTF
TRBV7-2,CASSLHRNTGELFF
TRBV4-1,CASSRTPGGGALNEQFF
TRBV10-3,CAINQQPGQGANTGELFF
TRBV9,CASSVVGTSAETQYF
TRBV6-5,CASSQWGLYGYTF
TRBV11-2,CASSLVLLDYIGLEQYF